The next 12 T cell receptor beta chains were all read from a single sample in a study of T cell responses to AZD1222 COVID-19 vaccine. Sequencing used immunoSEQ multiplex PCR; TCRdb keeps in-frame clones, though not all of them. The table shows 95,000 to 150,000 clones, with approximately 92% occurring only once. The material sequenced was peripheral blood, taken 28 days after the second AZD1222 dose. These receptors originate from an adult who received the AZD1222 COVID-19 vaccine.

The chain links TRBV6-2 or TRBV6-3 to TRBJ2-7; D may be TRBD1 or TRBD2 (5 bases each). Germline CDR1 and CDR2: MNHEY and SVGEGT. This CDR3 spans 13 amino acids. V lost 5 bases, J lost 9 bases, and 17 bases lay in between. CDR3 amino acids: CASSNGANHGQYF. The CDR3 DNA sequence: TGTGCCAGCAGTAACGGGGCCAACCACGGGCAGTACTTC.

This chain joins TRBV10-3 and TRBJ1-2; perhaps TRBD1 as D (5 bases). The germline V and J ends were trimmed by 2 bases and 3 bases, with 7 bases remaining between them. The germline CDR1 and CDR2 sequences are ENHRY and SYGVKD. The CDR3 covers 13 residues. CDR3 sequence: CAISERGHYGYTF. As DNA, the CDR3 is TGTGCCATCAGTGAGAGGGGCCACTATGGCTACACCTTC.

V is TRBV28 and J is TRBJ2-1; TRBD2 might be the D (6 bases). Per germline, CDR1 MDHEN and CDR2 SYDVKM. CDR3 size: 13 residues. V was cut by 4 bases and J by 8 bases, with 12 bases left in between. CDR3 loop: CASSSLPGDEQFF. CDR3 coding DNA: TGTGCCAGCAGTTCCCTTCCGGGGGATGAGCAGTTCTTC.

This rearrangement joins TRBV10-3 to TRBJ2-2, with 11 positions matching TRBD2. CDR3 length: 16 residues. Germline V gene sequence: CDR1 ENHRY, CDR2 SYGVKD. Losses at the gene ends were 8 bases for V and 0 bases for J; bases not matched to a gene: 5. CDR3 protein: CAILGTSGANTGELFF. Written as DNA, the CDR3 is TGTGCCATCCTCGGGACTAGCGGCGCGAACACCGGGGAGCTGTTTTTT.

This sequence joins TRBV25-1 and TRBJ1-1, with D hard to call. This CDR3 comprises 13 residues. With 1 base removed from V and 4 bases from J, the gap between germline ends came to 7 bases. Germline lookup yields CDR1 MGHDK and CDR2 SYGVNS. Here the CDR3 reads CASSELSPTEAFF. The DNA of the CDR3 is TGTGCCAGCAGTGAATTGTCACCCACTGAAGCTTTCTTT. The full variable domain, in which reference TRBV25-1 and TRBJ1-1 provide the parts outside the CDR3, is EADIYQTPRYLVIGTGKKITLECSQTMGHDKMYWYQQDPGMELHLIHYSYGVNSTEKGDLSSESTVSRIRTEHFPLTLESARPSHTSQYLCASSELSPTEAFFGQGTRLTVV.

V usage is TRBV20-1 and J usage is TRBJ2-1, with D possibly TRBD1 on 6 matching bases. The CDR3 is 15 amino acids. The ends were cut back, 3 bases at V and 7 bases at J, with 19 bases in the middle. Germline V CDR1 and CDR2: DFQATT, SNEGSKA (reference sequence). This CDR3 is CSASSGDPDLNEQFF. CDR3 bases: TGCAGTGCTAGTTCAGGGGACCCCGATTTGAATGAGCAGTTCTTC.

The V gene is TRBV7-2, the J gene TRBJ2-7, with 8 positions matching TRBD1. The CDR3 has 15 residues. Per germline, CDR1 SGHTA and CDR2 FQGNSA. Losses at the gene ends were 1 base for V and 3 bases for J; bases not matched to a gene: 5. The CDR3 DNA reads TGTGCCAGCAGCTTAGACAGGGGGAAAATCTACGAGCAGTACTTC. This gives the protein CASSLDRGKIYEQYF.

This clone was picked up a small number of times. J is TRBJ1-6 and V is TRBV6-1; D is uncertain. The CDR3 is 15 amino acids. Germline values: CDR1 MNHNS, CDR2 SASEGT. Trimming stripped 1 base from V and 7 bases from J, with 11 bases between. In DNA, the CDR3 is TGTGCCAGCAGTGAAGACAGCCTAAGGAATTCACCCCTCCACTTT. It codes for CASSEDSLRNSPLHF.

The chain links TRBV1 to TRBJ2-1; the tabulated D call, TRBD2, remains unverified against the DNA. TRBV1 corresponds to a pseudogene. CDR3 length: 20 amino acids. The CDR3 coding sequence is TGCACCAGCAGCCAAGATCAAACCCCCCGGGGACTAGCGGGAAACAATGAGCAGTTCTTC. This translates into CTSSQDQTPRGLAGNNEQFF.

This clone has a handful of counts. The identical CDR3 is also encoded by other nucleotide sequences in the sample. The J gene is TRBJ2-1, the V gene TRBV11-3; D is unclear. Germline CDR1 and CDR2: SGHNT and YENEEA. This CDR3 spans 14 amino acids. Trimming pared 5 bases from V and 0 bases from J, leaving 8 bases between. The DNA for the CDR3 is TGTGCCAGCAGCCCGGGTGGCTCCTACAATGAGCAGTTCTTC. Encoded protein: CASSPGGSYNEQFF.

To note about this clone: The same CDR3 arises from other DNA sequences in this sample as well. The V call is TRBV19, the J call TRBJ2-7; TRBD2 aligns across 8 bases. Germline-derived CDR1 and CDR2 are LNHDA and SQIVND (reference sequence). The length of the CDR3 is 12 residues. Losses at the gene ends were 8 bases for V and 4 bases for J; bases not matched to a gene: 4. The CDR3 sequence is CASSSGRYEQYF. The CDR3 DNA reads TGTGCCAGTTCCAGCGGGAGATACGAGCAGTACTTC.

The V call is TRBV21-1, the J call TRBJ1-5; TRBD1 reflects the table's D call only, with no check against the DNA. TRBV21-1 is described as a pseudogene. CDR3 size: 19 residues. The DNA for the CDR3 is TGTGCCAGCAGCTCCAGGGTCATCTCTTATACAGATAGCAATCAGCCCCAGCATTTT. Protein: CASSSRVISYTDSNQPQHF.